At least ten counts were recorded for the clone carrying this TCR beta chain. No antigen is known for it. Each patient came to thyroid surgery without any prior treatment (of any kind). Authors' analysis steps: A classifier for distant metastasis in papillary thyroid cancer was constructed using CDR3 differences observed across clinicopathological groups. MiXCR reprocessed the PCR reads for TCRdb. The authors' filters were not applied to this entry. The data hold around 20,000 clones, with 15% to 19% observed a single time. These data belong to a study of metastatic and nonmetastatic thyroid tumors. Study overall: Repertoire comparison spanned blood and tumor or nodule tissue of malignant and benign thyroid patients. Points from the study as a whole: Malignant thyroid tumors reportedly exceeded benign nodules significantly in TCR beta diversity, with the difference appearing in blood and tumor.

The length of the CDR3 is 16 residues. The V and J ends lost 6 bases and 4 bases, in that order; junction bases with no gene match: 11. From germline, CDR1 is MDHEN and CDR2 SYDVKM. The TCR was taken from a female donor with papillary thyroid cancer or a benign thyroid nodule (not recorded which). Some clones in this sample may be carry-over from other donors' samples. The chain couples TRBV28 to TRBJ2-3, with TRBD2 identical over 9 bases. Sequenced: blood. Here the CDR3 DNA reads TGTGCCAGCAGCTCGATAGCGGGAGTAGACGCAGATACGCAGTATTTT. Translation: CASSSIAGVDADTQYF.